The 26 T cell receptor beta chains in this list originate from one sample, sequenced in a study of T-cell memory formation after mild COVID-19. TCRdb itself ran the 5' RACE reads through MiXCR, one entry per CDR3 protein. The sample lists 550,000 to 600,000 distinct CDR3 sequences, less than 25% occurring once. Material for sequencing was PBMCs or a T cell subset sorted from them (not recorded which). The origin of the receptors is an adult woman who had mild COVID-19 (a few samples of this study predate the infection). Cell type and time point are not known.

This clonotype was seen a few times. The V gene is TRBV21-1, the J gene TRBJ1-5; TRBD1 reflects the table's D call only, with no check against the DNA. TRBV21-1 is marked as a pseudogene. This CDR3 has 12 residues. CDR3 sequence reads: CASSAREGPLFF. The CDR3 DNA follows: TGTGCCAGCAGCGCCCGGGAAGGTCCTTTATTTTTT.

This clonotype appeared a few times. The chain uses TRBV11-2 and TRBJ2-7; perhaps TRBD1 as D (6 bases). This CDR3 comprises 13 residues. Germline V gene data show CDR1 as SGHAT and CDR2 as FQNNGV. The V gene lost 8 bases and the J gene lost 0 bases, with 11 bases spanning the gap. The CDR3, as DNA: TGTGCCAGCCATACAGGGAGCTCCTACGAGCAGTACTTC. Translating gives CASHTGSSYEQYF.

V gene TRBV29-1 combines with J gene TRBJ2-7; D might be TRBD1 (6 bases). The CDR3 consists of 17 residues. Between the trimmed V and J ends, which lost 4 bases and 5 bases, there was a span of 27 bases. The germline gives CDR1 SQVTM, CDR2 ANQGSEA. In DNA, the CDR3 is TGCAGCGTTGTTGTTCACCGCCCTTGGGCAGGGGATCACGAGCAGTACTTC. It encodes CSVVVHRPWAGDHEQYF.

The chain carries TRBV5-6 and TRBJ2-7, with D perhaps matching TRBD2 (6 bases). Germline V gives CDR1 SGHDT, CDR2 YYEEEE. The V and J ends lost 0 bases and 2 bases respectively, with 12 bases between them. The CDR3 is made up of 15 amino acids. The chain's CDR3 is CASSLDAGTAYEQYF. The CDR3 region has the DNA TGTGCCAGCAGCTTGGATGCGGGGACGGCCTACGAGCAGTACTTC.

This clonotype was seen only a few times. The V and J genes are TRBV24-1 and TRBJ2-1; D is possibly TRBD1 (6 bases). Trimming removed 3 bases at V and 10 bases at J, with 12 bases between. In germline, CDR1 is KGHDR, CDR2 SFDVKD. CDR3 length equals 13 residues. CDR3 nucleotide sequence: TGTGCCACCAGTGATACCACAGGGAGCGAGCAGTTCTTC. Its protein is CATSDTTGSEQFF.

This clonotype showed up just a few times. J is TRBJ2-1 and V is TRBV9, with a tentative D call TRBD1 (8 bases). The CDR3 consists of 13 residues. CDR1 is SGDLS and CDR2 is YYNGEE in the germline V gene. Deletions cut 5 bases from V and 10 bases from J, with 16 bases between. The CDR3 nucleotides read TGTGCCAGCAGTACAGGGGGGGACTGGGAGCAGTTCTTC. This codes for CASSTGGDWEQFF.

The rearrangement joins TRBV7-6 to TRBJ1-2, with D tentatively TRBD1 (6 bases). Between the trimmed V and J ends, which lost 5 bases and 8 bases, there was a span of 24 bases. Looked up from germline, CDR1 is SGHVS and CDR2 is FNYEAQ. The CDR3 is 16 residues long. The CDR3 loop is CASSPRRQETPGGYTF. In DNA, the CDR3 is TGTGCCAGCAGCCCCCGCCGACAGGAGACCCCTGGGGGCTACACCTTC.

The sample holds many counts of this clonotype. The CDR3 coding sequence is TGTGCCAGCAGTTACTTCCGGGACACCATATATTTT. Translation gives CASSYFRDTIYF. V is TRBV6-6 and J is TRBJ1-3, with unresolved D. CDR3 length: 12 amino acids. V gave up 1 base and J gave up 8 bases, with 6 bases separating them. Per germline, CDR1 MNHNY and CDR2 SVGAGI (reference sequence).

This clonotype was seen a handful of times. The V and J genes are TRBV3-1 and TRBJ2-1, with 14 bases identical to TRBD2. V was clipped by 1 base and J by 9 bases; unmatched bases: 5. The CDR3 has 16 amino acids. CDR1 is LGHDT, CDR2 YNNKEL, per germline (reference sequence). CDR3 amino acids: CASSQVRLAGGAEQFF. CDR3 DNA sequence: TGTGCCAGCAGCCAAGTTAGACTAGCGGGGGGGGCTGAGCAGTTCTTC.

The rearrangement joins TRBV6-5 to TRBJ2-5; D is tentatively TRBD1 or TRBD2 (5 bases each). The germline V gene encodes CDR1 MNHEY and CDR2 SVGAGI. V was trimmed by 3 bases and J by 5 bases, leaving 13 bases between them. This CDR3 has 14 residues. The CDR3 DNA reads TGTGCCAGCAGTTATCGGCGTGGGGACGAGACCCAGTACTTC. Residues: CASSYRRGDETQYF.

This clonotype showed up just a few times. This chain joins TRBV29-1 and TRBJ2-7, with D possibly called TRBD1 or TRBD2 (5 bases each). The CDR3 sequence is 12 residues long. The ends were cut back, 5 bases at V and 9 bases at J, with 17 bases in the middle. Per germline, CDR1 SQVTM and CDR2 ANQGSEA. The CDR3 protein is CSVNLWDERQYF. CDR3 sequence (DNA): TGCAGCGTTAACTTGTGGGACGAGCGGCAGTACTTC.

In this sample, this clonotype turned up a few times. This chain uses TRBV5-4 with TRBJ2-7; 9 bases agree with TRBD2. With V trimmed by 4 bases and J by 3 bases, 8 bases remained unmatched. CDR1 and CDR2 from the germline V gene are SGHNT and YYREEE (reference sequence). CDR3 length: 15 residues. CDR3 amino acids: CASSIPGTSSYEQYF. CDR3 DNA sequence: TGTGCCAGCAGCATCCCCGGGACTAGCAGCTACGAGCAGTACTTC.

The CDR3 region is CSVGVGGTEAFF. The CDR3 bases are TGCAGTGTCGGCGTTGGGGGAACTGAAGCTTTCTTT. This chain links TRBV20-1 with TRBJ1-1; TRBD1 is a possible D gene (5 bases). This CDR3 contains 12 residues. V gave up 7 bases and J gave up 5 bases, with 14 bases separating them. CDR1 is DFQATT, CDR2 SNEGSKA, per germline (reference sequence).

This clonotype was seen more than once but under ten times. The chain carries TRBV4-2 and TRBJ2-7, with 8 nucleotides matching TRBD1. Germline lookup yields CDR1 LGHNA and CDR2 YNFKEQ. Germline trimming cut 3 bases from V and 3 bases from J; bases unmatched to any gene: 10. The CDR3 totals 16 residues. The CDR3 nucleotides read TGTGCCAGCAGCCACGGACAGGGCCCGATCCTCTACGAGCAGTACTTC. Protein: CASSHGQGPILYEQYF.

This clonotype was recorded a few times. The chain combines TRBV7-9 with TRBJ2-2; 11 bases line up with TRBD2. This CDR3 comprises 16 residues. Germline V gives CDR1 SEHNR, CDR2 FQNEAQ (reference sequence). With 6 bases clipped from V and 1 base from J, the junction kept 4 bases outside the gene matches. The CDR3 nucleotides are TGTGCCAGCAGTTATACTAGCGGGAGGAACACCGGGGAGCTGTTTTTT. Translating gives CASSYTSGRNTGELFF.

V is TRBV10-3 and J is TRBJ2-5; 8 bases are a match to TRBD1. This CDR3 spans 15 amino acids. Germline V gives CDR1 ENHRY, CDR2 SYGVKD. Trimming at V came to 7 bases and at J to 2 bases, leaving 9 bases not matched to a gene. Here the CDR3 DNA reads TGTGCCATCACCCCCGGACAGGGTAGACAAGAGACCCAGTACTTC. It encodes CAITPGQGRQETQYF.

The chain combines TRBV12-3 or TRBV12-4 with TRBJ1-3; perhaps TRBD1 as D (6 bases). The CDR3 contains 13 residues. V lost 6 bases to trimming and J lost 9 bases, with 15 bases between them. CDR3 region: CASRPGEEGTIYF. The CDR3 DNA sequence: TGTGCCAGCAGACCAGGGGAGGAAGGCACCATATATTTT.

This chain uses TRBV7-9 with TRBJ2-3; D not certain. The CDR3 consists of 14 residues. Trimming left V 5 bases short and J 2 bases short, with 11 bases between. The germline V gene encodes CDR1 SEHNR and CDR2 FQNEAQ (reference sequence). CDR3 nucleotide sequence: TGTGCCAGCAGCCAACGCGGAATCACAGATACGCAGTATTTT. The encoded protein is CASSQRGITDTQYF.

The chain recombines TRBV12-3 or TRBV12-4 with TRBJ2-1; TRBD2 matches 7 bases. The trim removed 4 bases at V and 5 bases at J, leaving 8 bases unmatched. This CDR3 has 15 amino acids. The CDR3 loop is CASSSRLAADNEQFF. CDR3 nucleotide sequence: TGTGCCAGCAGTTCCCGACTAGCTGCAGACAATGAGCAGTTCTTC.

This chain uses TRBV24-1 with TRBJ1-5, with 8 bases matching TRBD1. With V trimmed by 7 bases and J by 4 bases, 5 bases remained unmatched. CDR3 length: 14 residues. CDR1 KGHDR and CDR2 SFDVKD come from the germline V gene. The CDR3 coding sequence is TGTGCCACCAGCCCCCACAGGGGGAATCAGCCCCAGCATTTT. Encoded protein: CATSPHRGNQPQHF.

The chain combines TRBV4-1 with TRBJ2-7; perhaps TRBD2 as D (5 bases). The CDR3 is made up of 15 amino acids. The V gene lost 0 bases and the J gene lost 0 bases, with 9 bases spanning the gap. Germline lookup yields CDR1 MGHRA and CDR2 YSYEKL. CDR3 DNA: TGCGCCAGCAGCCAAGAGATAGCGTACTCCTACGAGCAGTACTTC. Translated, it gives CASSQEIAYSYEQYF.

The rearrangement links TRBV6-5 to TRBJ2-7; TRBD1 is a possible D gene (5 bases). Germline CDR1 is MNHEY and CDR2 is SVGAGI. V was cut by 0 bases and J by 1 base, with 10 bases left in between. This CDR3 comprises 15 residues. The CDR3 DNA is TGTGCCAGCAGTTACTCCCGACAGACTTCCTACGAGCAGTACTTC. Translating gives CASSYSRQTSYEQYF.

The chain recombines TRBV29-1 with TRBJ2-1; perhaps D is TRBD1 or TRBD2 (5 bases each). Germline V lookup: CDR1 SQVTM, CDR2 ANQGSEA. Trimming took 4 bases from V and 0 from J, leaving 10 bases between them. The CDR3 loop spans 14 amino acids. The CDR3 coding sequence is TGCAGCGTTGGGGGGATCGGCTCCTACAATGAGCAGTTCTTC. This encodes CSVGGIGSYNEQFF.

The CDR3 spells CSASGTSGGVHEQYF. As DNA, the CDR3 is TGCAGTGCTAGCGGGACTAGCGGGGGGGTGCACGAGCAGTACTTC. The gene calls are TRBV20-1 and TRBJ2-7, with 16 bases aligning to TRBD2. Germline V gives CDR1 DFQATT, CDR2 SNEGSKA (reference sequence). This CDR3 has 15 residues. The V segment lost 3 bases and the J segment 5 bases; nucleotides outside the gene matches: 4.

A few counts support this clonotype. It may be a read error: a sequence one base away is much more abundant. This rearrangement joins TRBV11-3 to TRBJ1-1; D may be TRBD1 (5 bases). V dropped 2 bases and J dropped 4 bases, with 8 bases sitting between them. CDR3 length: 13 amino acids. CDR1 and CDR2 from the germline V gene are SGHNT and YENEEA. The CDR3 here is CASSLKGTTEAFF. The CDR3 nucleotides are TGTGCCAGCAGCTTAAAGGGGACCACTGAAGCTTTCTTT.

This clonotype was counted between two and nine times. CDR3 protein: CASTRTEINEQFF. Written as DNA, the CDR3 is TGTGCCAGCACCCGGACAGAGATCAATGAGCAGTTCTTC. The chain employs TRBV2 and TRBJ2-1, with D perhaps matching TRBD1 (6 bases). V was cut by 7 bases and J by 6 bases, with 13 bases left in between. The CDR3 extends over 13 amino acids. Germline lookup yields CDR1 SNHLY and CDR2 FYNNEI.